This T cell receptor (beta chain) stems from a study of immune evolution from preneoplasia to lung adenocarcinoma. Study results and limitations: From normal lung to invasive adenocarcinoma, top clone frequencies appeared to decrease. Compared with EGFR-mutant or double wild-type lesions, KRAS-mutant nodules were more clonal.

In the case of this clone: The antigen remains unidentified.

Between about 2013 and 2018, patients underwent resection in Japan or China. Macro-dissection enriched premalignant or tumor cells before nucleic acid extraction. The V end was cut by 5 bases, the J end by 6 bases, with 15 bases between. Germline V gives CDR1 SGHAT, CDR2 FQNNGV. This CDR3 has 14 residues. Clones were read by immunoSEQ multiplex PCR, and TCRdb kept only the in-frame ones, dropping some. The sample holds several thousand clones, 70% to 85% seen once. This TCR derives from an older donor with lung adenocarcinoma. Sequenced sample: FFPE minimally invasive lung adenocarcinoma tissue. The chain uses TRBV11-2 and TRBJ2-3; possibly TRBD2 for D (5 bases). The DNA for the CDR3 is TGTGCCAGCAGCCGAGGAGGTCTATTGGATACGCAGTATTTT. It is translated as CASSRGGLLDTQYF.